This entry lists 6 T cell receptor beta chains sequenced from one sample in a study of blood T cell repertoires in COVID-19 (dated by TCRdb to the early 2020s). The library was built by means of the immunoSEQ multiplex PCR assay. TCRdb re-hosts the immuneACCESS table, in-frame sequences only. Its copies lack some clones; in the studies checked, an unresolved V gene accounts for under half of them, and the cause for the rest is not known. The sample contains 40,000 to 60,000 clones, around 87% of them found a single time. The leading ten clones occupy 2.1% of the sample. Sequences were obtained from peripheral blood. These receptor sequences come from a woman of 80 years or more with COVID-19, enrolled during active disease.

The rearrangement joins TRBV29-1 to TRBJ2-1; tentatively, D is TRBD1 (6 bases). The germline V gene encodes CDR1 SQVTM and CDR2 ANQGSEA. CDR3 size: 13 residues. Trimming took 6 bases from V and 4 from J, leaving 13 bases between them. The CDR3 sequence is CSVENRVYNEQFF. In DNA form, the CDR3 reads TGCAGCGTGGAGAACAGGGTTTACAATGAGCAGTTCTTC.

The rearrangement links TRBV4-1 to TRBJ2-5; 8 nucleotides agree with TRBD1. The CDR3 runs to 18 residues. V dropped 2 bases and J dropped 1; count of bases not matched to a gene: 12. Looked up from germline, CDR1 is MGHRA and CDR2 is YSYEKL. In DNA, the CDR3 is TGCGCCAGCAGCCAAATTACCGGACAGGGTTCTATCCAAGAGACCCAGTACTTC. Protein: CASSQITGQGSIQETQYF.

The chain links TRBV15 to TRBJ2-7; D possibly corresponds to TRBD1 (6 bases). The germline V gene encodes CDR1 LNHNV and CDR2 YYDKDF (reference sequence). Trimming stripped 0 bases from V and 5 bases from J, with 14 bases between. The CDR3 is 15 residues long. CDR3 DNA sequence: TGTGCCACCAGCAGAGATGGGCAGGGGAATGACGAGCAGTACTTC. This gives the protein CATSRDGQGNDEQYF.

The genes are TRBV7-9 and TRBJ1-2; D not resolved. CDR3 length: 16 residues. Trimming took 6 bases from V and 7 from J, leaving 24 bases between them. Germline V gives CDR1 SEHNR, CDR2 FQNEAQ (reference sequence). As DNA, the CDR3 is TGTGCCAGCAGTCCTATAGCGACGTGGACTTCCGCTGGCTACACCTTC. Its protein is CASSPIATWTSAGYTF.

CDR3 DNA: TGTGCCAGCAGCTTGGTAAGGGGACTTAGCTACGAGCAGTACTTC. Its translation is CASSLVRGLSYEQYF. The chain uses TRBV7-9 and TRBJ2-7, with a tentative D call TRBD2 (6 bases). The CDR3 totals 15 residues. Trimming took 3 bases from V and 3 from J, leaving 15 bases between them. Germline V gene lookup returns CDR1 SEHNR and CDR2 FQNEAQ (reference sequence).

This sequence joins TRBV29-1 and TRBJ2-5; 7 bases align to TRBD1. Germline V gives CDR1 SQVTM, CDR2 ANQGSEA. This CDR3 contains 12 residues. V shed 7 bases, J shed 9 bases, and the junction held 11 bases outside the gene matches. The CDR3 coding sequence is TGCAGCGCTCAAAAAGGGCAGGGGGCCCAGTACTTC. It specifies CSAQKGQGAQYF.